Listed here are 10 T cell receptor beta chains from one sample, sequenced in a study of blood T cell repertoires in COVID-19. Here immunoSEQ multiplex PCR was the method, and the copy in TCRdb shows in-frame clones only, minus some. The profile shows around 450,000 clones, around 90% of them singletons. Sequencing was carried out using PBMCs or T cells enriched from blood (not recorded which). The receptors stem from a woman aged 18-30 years with acute COVID-19.

V usage is TRBV11-3 and J usage is TRBJ2-3; 13 bases are a match to TRBD2. Trimming cost V 4 bases and J 1 base; bases outside gene matches: 2. The CDR3 contains 16 residues. The germline CDR1 and CDR2 sequences are SGHNT and YENEEA. In nucleotides, the CDR3 is TGTGCCAGCAGCTCTGGGACTAGCGGGGGCACAGATACGCAGTATTTT. Translating gives CASSSGTSGGTDTQYF. Looking up the rest from reference TRBV11-3 and TRBJ2-3 gives the full variable domain: EAGVVQSPRYKIIEKKQPVAFWCNPISGHNTLYWYLQNLGQGPELLIRYENEEAVDDSQLPKDRFSAERLKGVDSTLKIQPAELGDSAVYLCASSSGTSGGTDTQYFGPGTRLTVL.

The chain has TRBV28 and TRBJ2-7, with a possible D match to TRBD2 (6 bases). The CDR3 spans 12 residues. The ends were cut back, 3 bases at V and 7 bases at J, with 10 bases in the middle. Germline CDR1 is MDHEN and CDR2 is SYDVKM. This chain's CDR3 is CASSFSGVEQYF. The CDR3 DNA follows: TGTGCCAGCAGTTTTTCGGGGGTTGAGCAGTACTTC.

The chain employs TRBV6-5 and TRBJ1-5; the match to TRBD1 covers 10 bases. The CDR3 contains 15 residues. Germline CDR1 MNHEY, CDR2 SVGAGI. V gave up 6 bases and J gave up 2 bases; unmatched junction bases: 4. CDR3 sequence reads: CASRRDRGGNQPQHF. In nucleotides, the CDR3 is TGTGCCAGCAGGAGGGACAGGGGCGGCAATCAGCCCCAGCATTTT.

The CDR3 bases are TGTGCCAGCAAAATCCGGGACATGCCAAGATCACCCCTCCACTTT. Translation: CASKIRDMPRSPLHF. V usage is TRBV27 and J usage is TRBJ1-6, with D perhaps TRBD1 (6 bases). V shed 7 bases and J shed 10 bases, with 20 bases lying between them. This CDR3 has 15 amino acids. From germline, CDR1 is MNHEY and CDR2 SMNVEV (reference sequence).

The J gene is TRBJ2-5, the V gene TRBV7-2; 15 bases match TRBD2. Losses at the gene ends were 7 bases for V and 2 bases for J; bases not matched to a gene: 8. Germline V lookup: CDR1 SGHTA, CDR2 FQGNSA. This CDR3 has 17 amino acids. CDR3 DNA: TGTGCCAGCACCCGGACTAGCGGGAGGGCAAGTCAAGAGACCCAGTACTTC. Translated: CASTRTSGRASQETQYF. Full variable domain (outside the CDR3, taken from reference TRBV7-2 and TRBJ2-5): GAGVSQSPSNKVTEKGKDVELRCDPISGHTALYWYRQSLGQGLEFLIYFQGNSAPDKSGLPSDRFSAERTGGSVSTLTIQRTQQEDSAVYLCASTRTSGRASQETQYFGPGTRLLVL.

The rearrangement uses TRBV4-3 and TRBJ2-3; TRBD1 aligns across 10 bases. From germline, CDR1 is LGHNA and CDR2 YSLEER. V lost 0 bases to trimming and J lost 7 bases; unmatched junction nucleotides: 7. The CDR3 has 16 amino acids. The CDR3 sequence: CASSQDGGTGVHTQYF. CDR3 DNA: TGCGCCAGCAGCCAAGATGGAGGGACAGGGGTACATACGCAGTATTTT.

The rearrangement uses TRBV19 and TRBJ1-1; D ambiguous. Looked up from germline, CDR1 is LNHDA and CDR2 is SQIVND (reference sequence). CDR3 length: 12 amino acids. Trimming stripped 5 bases from V and 6 bases from J, with 10 bases between. The CDR3 protein is CASSYFRAEAFF. CDR3 nucleotide sequence: TGTGCCAGTAGTTACTTCCGGGCTGAAGCTTTCTTT.

This chain uses TRBV6-5 with TRBJ1-4; D gene ambiguous. V lost 6 bases, J lost 8 bases, and 7 bases lay in between. CDR3 length: 11 amino acids. CDR1 and CDR2 (germline): MNHEY, SVGAGI. The CDR3 region has the DNA TGTGCCAGCAGCAGAGGAGAAAAACTGTTTTTT. The encoded protein is CASSRGEKLFF.

This rearrangement joins TRBV7-9 to TRBJ2-7; 11 bases are a match to TRBD2. Germline assignment: CDR1 SEHNR and CDR2 FQNEAQ (reference sequence). The CDR3 runs 16 residues. The J segment lost 2 bases and the V segment lost 3 bases, leaving 6 bases of the junction unmatched. The CDR3 coding sequence is TGTGCCAGCAGCTTGACCGGGACTAGCGGCCCCTACGAGCAGTACTTC. Translation gives CASSLTGTSGPYEQYF.

The chain joins TRBV6-5 to TRBJ1-1, with D maybe TRBD1 (5 bases). Trimming pared 0 bases from V and 5 bases from J, leaving 16 bases between. The CDR3 is made up of 16 amino acids. Germline V gene lookup returns CDR1 MNHEY and CDR2 SVGAGI. CDR3 in amino acids: CASSYSDGGGGTEAFF. In DNA, the CDR3 is TGTGCCAGCAGTTACTCGGATGGGGGGGGAGGGACTGAAGCTTTCTTT.